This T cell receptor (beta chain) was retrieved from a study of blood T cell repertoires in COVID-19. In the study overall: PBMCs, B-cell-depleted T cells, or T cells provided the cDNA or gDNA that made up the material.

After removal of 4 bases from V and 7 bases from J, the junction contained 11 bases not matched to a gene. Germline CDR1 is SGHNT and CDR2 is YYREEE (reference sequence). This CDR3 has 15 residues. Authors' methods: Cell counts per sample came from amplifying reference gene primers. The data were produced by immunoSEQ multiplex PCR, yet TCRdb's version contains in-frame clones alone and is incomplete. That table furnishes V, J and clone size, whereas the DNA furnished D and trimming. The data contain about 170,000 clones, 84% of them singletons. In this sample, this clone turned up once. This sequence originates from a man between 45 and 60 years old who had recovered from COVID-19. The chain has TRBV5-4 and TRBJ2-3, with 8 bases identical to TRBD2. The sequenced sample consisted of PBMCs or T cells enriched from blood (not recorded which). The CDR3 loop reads CASSPGGAGLNTQYF. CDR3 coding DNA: TGTGCCAGCAGCCCCGGGGGGGCGGGACTAAATACGCAGTATTTT.